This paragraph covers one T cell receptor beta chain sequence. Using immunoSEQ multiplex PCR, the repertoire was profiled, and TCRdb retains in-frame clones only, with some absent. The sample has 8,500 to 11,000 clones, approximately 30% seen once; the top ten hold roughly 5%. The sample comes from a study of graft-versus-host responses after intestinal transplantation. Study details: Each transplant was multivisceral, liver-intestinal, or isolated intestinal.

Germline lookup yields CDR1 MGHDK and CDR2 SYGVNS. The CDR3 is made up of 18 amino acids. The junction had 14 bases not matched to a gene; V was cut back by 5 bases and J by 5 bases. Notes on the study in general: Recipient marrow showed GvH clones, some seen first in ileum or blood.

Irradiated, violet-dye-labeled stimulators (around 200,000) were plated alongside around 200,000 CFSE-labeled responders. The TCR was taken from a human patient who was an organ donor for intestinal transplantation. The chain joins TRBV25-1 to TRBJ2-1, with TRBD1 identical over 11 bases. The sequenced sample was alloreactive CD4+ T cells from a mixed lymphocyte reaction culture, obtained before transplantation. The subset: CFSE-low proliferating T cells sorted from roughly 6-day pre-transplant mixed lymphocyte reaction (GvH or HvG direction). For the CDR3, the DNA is TGTGCCAGCAGTCGGACAGGGGGCGCGGGGGGGGCCAACAATGAGCAGTTCTTC. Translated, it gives CASSRTGGAGGANNEQFF.